This entry features one TCR beta chain sequence. This clonotype was seen more than once but under ten times. Its recognized antigen is unknown. No per-base quality is available; no much larger clone lies one base away. The CDR3 starts with the cysteine, ends with the phenylalanine, and has 13 residues. Of all the DNA, just the CDR3 is kept, 39 bases in frame from base 1. The germline V gene encodes CDR1 LGHNT and CDR2 FRNRAP. V is clipped by 7 bases and J by 9 bases, and the sequence between their germline boundaries is 18 bases long. The TCR beta CDR3 regions were amplified from the RNA transcripts. The first round of RT-PCR for the TCR CDR3 was performed with the HTBI primer set and the Qiagen OneStep RT-PCR kit. The libraries were constructed in a second round of multiplex PCR and then size-selected and purified. Sequencing of the libraries was done on an Illumina HiSeq2000 using paired-end 100 bp reads. Regarding the original processing steps: SOAPnuke was used to process the raw data, removing reads that contained adapters or uncalled bases, had a mean Phred below 15, or lacked an exact match to the constant primer or identifier. COPE v1.2.5 was used to merge the high-quality paired reads, and each unique nucleotide sequence was defined as a clonotype. MiTCR v1.1 was used to align the clonotypes against IMGT TRBV, TRBD and TRBJ reference segments. The analysis was restricted to V-J combinations with a frequency above 0.0001, which together covered roughly 99% of the repertoires. The TCS score was defined as the ratio of F50 (clonal expansion) to E x V (chaos), calculated using BLOSUM62-based TCRdist between CDR3 peptides within each V-J. Welch's t-statistics and random forest reduced fewer than 550 V-J features to about 12, which were used in a naive Bayes classifier (R e1071). The Morisita-Horn index was used to measure how similar the thyroid and blood repertoires were. TCRdb reworked the public reads: Q25 trimming with fastp, MiXCR clone assembly, productive beta chains retained. Identical CDR3 protein sequences are pooled into one entry, listed with their most common genes and DNA. The V and J calls were determined by TCRdb, not by the authors. The sample records just under 750,000 distinct CDR3 sequences, about 35% of which are singletons. 30% to 40% of the sample is in the top ten clones.

Stable Graves' hyperthyroidism was defined as the absence of progression to ophthalmopathy over 18 months of follow-up. Hyperthyroidism patients were aged 18 to 65 years and newly diagnosed, with disease duration of less than 2 months. Exclusion was applied to patients with uncontrolled infections, other autoimmune diseases, pregnancy or lactation. Clinical symptoms, serum thyroxine and TRAb, thyroid ultrasound, and orbital computed tomography formed the basis for the diagnoses. PBMCs were separated from 8 to 10 ml of fresh peripheral blood using Ficoll-Paque density gradient centrifugation. Trizol reagent was used to extract total RNA, and RNA quality was then checked on an Agilent 2100 Bioanalyzer. The data derive from a study of T cells in Graves' hyperthyroidism and ophthalmopathy (dated by TCRdb to about 2019). As for the study more broadly: Peripheral blood was sampled at the time of initial diagnosis, prior to any treatment. Whether ophthalmopathy could be predicted prospectively was tested in an independent validation cohort made up of under 20 hyperthyroidism patients plus 17 patients who later progressed to ophthalmopathy. After blood sampling, hyperthyroidism patients were treated with methimazole at a starting dose of 30 mg daily, and ophthalmopathy patients were treated with high-dose intravenous methylprednisolone. A discovery cohort of around 98 patients, 43 with Graves' ophthalmopathy and 57 with stable Graves' hyperthyroidism, was used to find distinguishing TCR V-J signatures. In six Graves' hyperthyroidism patients, the study also compared T-cell repertoires from thyroid tissue with T-cell repertoires from blood. For training and testing, the approximately 92 patients in the discovery cohort were randomly divided in a 7:3 ratio. The paper reports TCR Vbeta CDR3 sequencing of approximately 140 peripheral blood samples: 40 to 45 ophthalmopathy, roughly 74 hyperthyroidism and 17 progressor patients. The study at large found these results: Ophthalmopathy was separated from stable hyperthyroidism by a 13 V-J signature model, with approximately 89% sensitivity and about 81% specificity obtained in cross-validation and 80%/75% obtained in testing. Blood samples also contained most of the expanded thyroid clonotypes (frequency above 0.001), which suggests that blood repertoires may reflect thyroid immune responses. In validation, the model predicted progression to ophthalmopathy a median of roughly 6.5 months before onset, with over 60% sensitivity and about 75% specificity. No statistical method was used to set the sample size in advance, and investigators knew the group allocation.

Specimen: blood. The chain couples TRBV12-5 to TRBJ2-5; TRBD1 is a possible D gene, resting on 6 matching bases. This TCR derives from a woman in her forties with Graves' hyperthyroidism. The CDR3 has the sequence CASASTGRQPQYF. DNA sequence: TGTGCTAGTGCTTCGACAGGAAGGCAGCCCCAGTACTTC.